This TCR beta chain was captured by sequencing in a study of blood T cell repertoires in COVID-19. The overall study: COVID-19 samples collected from the United States, Italy and Spain covered acute and convalescent phases. The cDNA or gDNA used as material had been derived from T cells, B-cell-depleted T cells, or PBMCs.

In the original analysis: It was from reference gene primer amplification that nucleated cell counts were estimated. Using immunoSEQ multiplex PCR, the repertoire was profiled, and TCRdb retains in-frame clones only, with some absent. The V and J calls and the clone size are those of that table, but D and trimming were determined from the DNA. The data contain about 110,000 clones, 86% of them seen just once; the ten biggest clones take up around 4.6%. The table lists this clone with a few counts. This CDR3 spans 14 amino acids. Trimming stripped 4 bases from V and 4 bases from J, with 14 bases between. CDR1 and CDR2 from the germline V gene are SGHTA and FQGNSA.

The V and J genes are TRBV7-2 and TRBJ2-7; D is perhaps TRBD1 (7 bases). Sequencing used peripheral blood. This TCR was recovered from a middle-aged man with acute or convalescent COVID-19. Here the CDR3 DNA reads TGTGCCAGCAGCTCCCTGACAGGGAGGTACGAGCAGTACTTC. Amino acid sequence: CASSSLTGRYEQYF.